This TCR beta chain was sequenced for a study of Tregs in tolerant kidney transplant recipients. The V end was cut by 4 bases, the J end by 4 bases, with 13 bases between. This CDR3 is 14 amino acids long. The germline CDR1 and CDR2 sequences are SGHVS and FNYEAQ. Data came from immunoSEQ multiplex PCR; TCRdb stores just in-frame clones and leaves some out. Here the sample table reports 12,000 to 15,000 clones. The nonmyeloablative bone marrow transplants came from related graft donors, with transient mixed chimerism. Unstimulated regulatory T cells (CD4+CD25+CD127-), CD4+CD25- non-regulatory cells, CD4 and CD8 cells were FACS-sorted from thawed PBMCs. As concerns this clone: Read sequence stops 3 residues before the CDR3 end, and the germline J gene provides the missing end.

The sample here was CD4+ T cells from blood (PBMCs), taken 12 months after the transplant. This chain links TRBV7-6 with TRBJ1-2; weak D call: TRBD1 (6 bases). This sequence was found in a human patient who received a combined kidney and bone marrow transplant. Part of the T cells may come from the graft donor. The DNA read from the CDR3 is TGTGCCAGCAGCTCACAGGGAAGTGGCTATGGC. Translating gives CASSSQGSGYG. The CDR3 in its entirety is CASSSQGSGYGYTF. Filled out from reference TRBV7-6 and TRBJ1-2, the complete variable domain reads GAGVSQSPRYKVTKRGQDVALRCDPISGHVSLYWYRQALGQGPEFLTYFNYEAQQDKSGLPNDRFSAERPEGSISTLTIQRTEQRDSAMYRCASSSQGSGYGYTFGSGTRLTVV.